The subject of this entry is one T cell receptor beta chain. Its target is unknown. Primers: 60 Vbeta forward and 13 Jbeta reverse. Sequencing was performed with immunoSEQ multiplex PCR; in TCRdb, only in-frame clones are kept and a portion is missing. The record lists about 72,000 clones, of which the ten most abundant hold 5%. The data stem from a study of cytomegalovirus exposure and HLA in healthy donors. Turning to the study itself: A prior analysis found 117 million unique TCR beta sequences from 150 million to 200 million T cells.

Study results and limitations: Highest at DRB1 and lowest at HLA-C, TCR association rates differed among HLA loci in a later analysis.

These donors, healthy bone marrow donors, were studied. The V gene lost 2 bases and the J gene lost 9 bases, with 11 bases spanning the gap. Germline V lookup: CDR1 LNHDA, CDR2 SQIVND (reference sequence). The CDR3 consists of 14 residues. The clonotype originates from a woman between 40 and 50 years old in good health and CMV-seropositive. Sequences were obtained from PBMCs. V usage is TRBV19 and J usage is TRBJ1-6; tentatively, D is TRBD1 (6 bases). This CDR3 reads CASSIQGNSSPLHF. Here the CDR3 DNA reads TGTGCCAGTAGTATACAGGGGAATAGTTCACCCCTCCACTTT.